This TCR beta chain was sequenced during a study of identical twins. TCRdb analysed the 5' RACE reads with MiXCR anew, one entry per CDR3 protein. The data hold 500,000 to 650,000 distinct CDR3 sequences, with under 25% observed a single time. This same sample was also part of a study on yellow fever vaccine responses in identical twins.

The sample comprised CD4+ T cells sorted from blood. This clonotype originated in a woman younger than 30 in good health.

Here the CDR3 DNA reads TGTGCCGTCGGGGGGGCGGGAGGCGCCTACGAGCAGTACTTC. This encodes CAVGGAGGAYEQYF. The chain combines TRBV10-3 with TRBJ2-7; 8 nucleotides align to TRBD2. V shed 11 bases and J 2 bases; nucleotides not matched to a gene: 11. The CDR3 runs 14 residues. In germline, CDR1 is ENHRY, CDR2 SYGVKD.